The clone carrying this T cell receptor (beta chain) was counted once. Its antigen is currently unknown. This entry comes from a study of T-cell reconstitution after alpha-beta-depleted transplantation in children. Whole-study findings and limits: There were reportedly several hundred expanded graft clones from which alpha-beta T cells came about two months after transplant.

The V end lost 2 bases, the J end lost 5 bases, and 10 bases lay between the germline ends. CDR3 length: 13 amino acids. Germline assignment: CDR1 GTSNPN and CDR2 SVGIG (reference sequence). This sample's TCRbeta library carried unique molecular identifier barcodes. TCRdb recomputed calls from the PCR reads with MiXCR, one row per CDR3 protein. This repertoire shows about 250,000 distinct CDR3 sequences, 20% to 30% found once; its top ten account for about 5%. The chain has TRBV30 and TRBJ1-5; TRBD1 might be the D (6 bases). This material consisted of PBMCs, mostly from graft donor cells, taken 360 days after TCRalphabeta/CD19-depleted stem cell transplant. The sequence derives from a female patient younger than 10 who had a stem cell transplant for congenital amegakaryocytic thrombocytopenia, so the T cells may come from the graft donor. The CDR3 DNA sequence: TGTGCCTGGAGTCTGGGGGGCGATCAGCCCCAGCATTTT. As protein: CAWSLGGDQPQHF.